This T cell receptor (beta chain) was obtained from a study of blood T cell repertoires in COVID-19. Germline V gene data show CDR1 as MNHNS and CDR2 as SASEGT. This CDR3 spans 15 amino acids. With 1 base clipped from V and 2 bases from J, the junction kept 5 bases outside the gene matches. Clones were sequenced by immunoSEQ multiplex PCR, and TCRdb holds only the in-frame ones, with some missing. The top ten clones hold around 3.1% of a sample with more than 45,000 clones, roughly 88% of them seen once. The chain uses TRBV6-1 and TRBJ2-7; 7 bases match TRBD2. This sequence was found in a human donor in a cohort sampled during active COVID-19. The sample was peripheral blood. CDR3 loop: CASSEEGGAPYEQYF. CDR3 sequence (DNA): TGTGCCAGCAGTGAAGAGGGAGGGGCCCCCTACGAGCAGTACTTC.